The 32 T cell receptor beta chains listed next were all sequenced from one sample in a study of blood T cell repertoires in COVID-19. The data were produced by immunoSEQ multiplex PCR, yet TCRdb's version contains in-frame clones alone and is incomplete. Of under 250,000 clones in the sample, approximately 90% were seen once. The sequencing sample was made of PBMCs or T cells enriched from blood (not recorded which). These receptor sequences come from a woman aged 18-29 years in a cohort exposed to, infected with or recovered from COVID-19 (not recorded which).

The chain uses TRBV7-8 and TRBJ1-3, with 7 bases that match TRBD1. Germline values: CDR1 SGHVS, CDR2 FQNEAQ. Germline trimming cut 0 bases from V and 3 bases from J; bases unmatched to any gene: 8. The CDR3 length is 17 residues. The CDR3 DNA sequence: TGTGCCAGCAGCTTAGCGTCGCGGGCAGGGGGTGGAAACACCATATATTTT. This translates into CASSLASRAGGGNTIYF.

This clone was seen at least ten times. The V and J genes are TRBV11-2 and TRBJ2-1; 7 nucleotides agree with TRBD2. CDR1 is SGHAT, CDR2 FQNNGV, per germline. V lost 6 bases and J lost 7; bases outside the gene matches: 15. CDR3 length equals 16 residues. The CDR3 DNA sequence: TGTGCCAGCAGGAACGTCGGCGGGGGATCCCAGAATGAGCAGTTCTTC. Translation: CASRNVGGGSQNEQFF.

The J gene is TRBJ2-3, the V gene TRBV6-5, with D possibly TRBD1 on 6 matching bases. V lost 6 bases and J lost 5, with 6 bases in between. Germline lookup yields CDR1 MNHEY and CDR2 SVGAGI. CDR3 size: 11 residues. The CDR3: CASRDRDTQYF. The CDR3, as DNA: TGTGCCAGCAGGGACAGAGATACGCAGTATTTT.

The chain has TRBV5-5 and TRBJ1-5; 7 nucleotides align to TRBD1. The CDR3 is made up of 15 amino acids. CDR1 and CDR2 (germline): SGHKS, YYEKEE (reference sequence). V was clipped by 4 bases and J by 6 bases; unmatched bases: 10. The DNA of the CDR3 is TGTGCCAGCAGCAGTCTAACAGGGGCTGGTCAGCCCCAGCATTTT. Translated: CASSSLTGAGQPQHF.

This chain connects TRBV3-1 (or the pseudogene TRBV3-2) to TRBJ1-2; D might be TRBD1 (6 bases). The V end was cut by 4 bases, the J end by 4 bases, with 16 bases between. Germline V gene data show CDR1 as LGHDT and CDR2 as YNNKEL (reference sequence). The CDR3 loop spans 15 amino acids. The CDR3 protein is CASSRGGGQIYGYTF. The CDR3 DNA reads TGTGCCAGCAGCCGGGGCGGGGGGCAAATCTATGGCTACACCTTC.

The chain is built from TRBV28 and TRBJ2-3, with D possibly matching TRBD2 (6 bases). Deletions cut 8 bases from V and 5 bases from J, with 17 bases between. The germline CDR1 and CDR2 sequences are MDHEN and SYDVKM. The CDR3 is 14 residues long. CDR3 in DNA: TGTGCCAGCTCTGGGAGTGGACTAAAAGATACGCAGTATTTT. This gives the protein CASSGSGLKDTQYF.

J is TRBJ2-7 and V is TRBV5-4; a weak D match, TRBD2 (6 bases). The CDR3 runs to 15 residues. Germline values: CDR1 SGHNT, CDR2 YYREEE (reference sequence). Trimming cost V 2 bases and J 3 bases, with 15 bases left between them. The CDR3 here is CASSFPGVPFYEQYF. The CDR3 nucleotides read TGTGCCAGCAGCTTTCCGGGGGTCCCCTTCTACGAGCAGTACTTC.

The gene calls are TRBV6-1 and TRBJ1-6, with D unclear. The V and J ends lost 2 bases and 0 bases respectively, with 11 bases between them. Germline V gives CDR1 MNHNS, CDR2 SASEGT. The CDR3 has 17 residues. CDR3 sequence (DNA): TGTGCCAGCAGTGAATATCGGGGAATCTCCTATAATTCACCCCTCCACTTT. Its translation: CASSEYRGISYNSPLHF.

V is TRBV28 and J is TRBJ1-4, with 7 bases aligning to TRBD1. This CDR3 is 14 amino acids long. Germline-derived CDR1 and CDR2 are MDHEN and SYDVKM. V trimming: 2 bases; J trimming: 8 bases; junction bases outside the gene matches: 5. CDR3 sequence: CASSLGRGREKLFF. The CDR3 DNA is TGTGCCAGCAGTTTAGGTAGGGGGCGAGAAAAACTGTTTTTT.

The V call is TRBV12-3 or TRBV12-4, the J call TRBJ2-1; no reliable D call. Trimming shortened V by 5 bases and J by 7 bases, and 9 bases separated the two germline ends. The CDR3 has 12 residues. The CDR3 region is CASSPESNEQFF. Here the CDR3 DNA reads TGTGCCAGCAGTCCCGAGTCGAATGAGCAGTTCTTC.

This clone is a singleton in its sample. The J gene is TRBJ2-3, the V gene TRBV11-3; 13 nucleotides agree with TRBD2. After removal of 3 bases from V and 2 bases from J, the junction contained 2 bases not matched to a gene. The CDR3 runs to 16 residues. The germline V gene has CDR1 SGHNT and CDR2 YENEEA. CDR3 nucleotides: TGTGCCAGCAGCTTGGGACTAGCGGGATCCACAGATACGCAGTATTTT. Protein product: CASSLGLAGSTDTQYF. Complete variable domain (other parts from reference TRBV11-3 and TRBJ2-3): EAGVVQSPRYKIIEKKQPVAFWCNPISGHNTLYWYLQNLGQGPELLIRYENEEAVDDSQLPKDRFSAERLKGVDSTLKIQPAELGDSAVYLCASSLGLAGSTDTQYFGPGTRLTVL.

The genes are TRBV24-1 and TRBJ2-1; 7 bases are a match to TRBD2. V lost 4 bases to trimming and J lost 8 bases; unmatched junction nucleotides: 10. Looked up from germline, CDR1 is KGHDR and CDR2 is SFDVKD. The CDR3 has 15 residues. This CDR3 is CATSDPGLGEDEQFF. The CDR3 bases are TGTGCCACCAGTGACCCAGGACTAGGGGAGGATGAGCAGTTCTTC.

The rearrangement joins TRBV5-4 to TRBJ2-7; a possible D gene is TRBD1 (5 bases). The germline V gene has CDR1 SGHNT and CDR2 YYREEE (reference sequence). The CDR3 consists of 15 residues. V lost 6 bases to trimming and J lost 2 bases, with 18 bases between them. The CDR3 sequence: CASTQDSEYPYEQYF. CDR3 nucleotides: TGTGCCAGCACCCAAGACAGCGAGTACCCCTACGAGCAGTACTTC. The full variable domain, its missing parts supplied by reference TRBV5-4 and TRBJ2-7, is ETGVTQSPTHLIKTRGQQVTLRCSSQSGHNTVSWYQQALGQGPQFIFQYYREEENGRGNFPPRFSGLQFPNYSSELNVNALELDDSALYLCASTQDSEYPYEQYFGPGTRLTVT.

This chain links TRBV28 with TRBJ2-1, with a possible D match to TRBD2 (5 bases). Looked up from germline, CDR1 is MDHEN and CDR2 is SYDVKM. Trimming cost V 2 bases and J 0 bases, with 8 bases left between them. This CDR3 contains 15 residues. DNA for the CDR3: TGTGCCAGCAGTTTAGAGGACTTCTCCTACAATGAGCAGTTCTTC. Translated: CASSLEDFSYNEQFF.

The count of this clone is one. The rearrangement uses TRBV6-6 and TRBJ2-3; D perhaps matches TRBD1 (5 bases). The CDR3 has 15 amino acids. Germline V gives CDR1 MNHNY, CDR2 SVGAGI (reference sequence). The ends were cut back, 7 bases at V and 2 bases at J, with 16 bases in the middle. The CDR3 DNA follows: TGTGCCAGCAATAGGGCAGGGCAAGACACAGATACGCAGTATTTT. Translating it yields CASNRAGQDTDTQYF.

In its sample, this clone was seen once. V and J are TRBV9 and TRBJ1-1; D gene unclear. The CDR3 length is 15 residues. CDR1 is SGDLS and CDR2 is YYNGEE in the germline V gene. Trimming cost V 4 bases and J 1 base, with 14 bases left between them. CDR3 residues: CASSRVSAGNTEAFF. CDR3 coding DNA: TGTGCCAGCAGCCGCGTCTCAGCGGGGAACACTGAAGCTTTCTTT.

This chain uses TRBV9 with TRBJ2-5; D gene uncertain. Trimming left V 0 bases short and J 5 bases short, with 14 bases between. CDR1 and CDR2 (germline): SGDLS, YYNGEE. CDR3 length equals 15 residues. In DNA form, the CDR3 reads TGTGCCAGCAGCGTAGGACCCGAGCGCTCGGAGACCCAGTACTTC. This sequence encodes CASSVGPERSETQYF.

This chain's CDR3 is CASSPTGVRTYEQYF. CDR3 in DNA: TGTGCCAGCAGCCCGACAGGGGTCCGAACCTACGAGCAGTACTTC. J is TRBJ2-7 and V is TRBV27, with TRBD1 matching 8 bases. The germline V gene has CDR1 MNHEY and CDR2 SMNVEV (reference sequence). CDR3 length: 15 amino acids. Losses at the gene ends were 6 bases for V and 2 bases for J; bases not matched to a gene: 9.

The gene calls are TRBV2 and TRBJ1-4; D is perhaps TRBD1 (6 bases). This CDR3 has 17 residues. Germline loops: CDR1 SNHLY, CDR2 FYNNEI. V was cut by 4 bases and J by 0 bases, with 15 bases left in between. The CDR3 spells CASSGTVRTATNEKLFF. The DNA of the CDR3 is TGTGCCAGCAGTGGAACGGTTAGGACAGCAACTAATGAAAAACTGTTTTTT. The entire variable domain, with the rest obtained from reference TRBV2 and TRBJ1-4, is as follows: EPEVTQTPSHQVTQMGQEVILRCVPISNHLYFYWYRQILGQKVEFLVSFYNNEISEKSEIFDDQFSVERPDGSNFTLKIRSTKLEDSAMYFCASSGTVRTATNEKLFFGSGTQLSVL.

The CDR3 sequence: CASSLDRNQPQHF. CDR3 in DNA: TGTGCCAGCAGCTTGGACCGGAATCAGCCCCAGCATTTT. The chain has TRBV5-8 and TRBJ1-5; D call uncertain. CDR3 length equals 13 residues. V was pared by 0 bases and J by 4 bases, with 5 bases between. CDR1 and CDR2 (germline): SGHTS, YDEGEE. The full variable domain, rest sourced from reference TRBV5-8 and TRBJ1-5, is EAGVTQSPTHLIKTRGQQATLRCSPISGHTSVYWYQQALGLGLQFLLWYDEGEERNRGNFPPRFSGRQFPNYSSELNVNALELEDSALYLCASSLDRNQPQHFGDGTRLSIL.

The chain uses TRBV25-1 and TRBJ2-1; TRBD2 might be the D (6 bases). The CDR3 loop spans 17 amino acids. The V gene lost 4 bases and the J gene lost 4 bases, with 20 bases spanning the gap. From germline, CDR1 is MGHDK and CDR2 SYGVNS. CDR3 coding DNA: TGTGCCAGCAGTGGCGGGGCCCCAGGACACCCTTACAATGAGCAGTTCTTC. It translates to CASSGGAPGHPYNEQFF.

V gene TRBV9 combines with J gene TRBJ1-1; no definite D call. Per the germline V gene, CDR1 is SGDLS and CDR2 is YYNGEE. V gave up 4 bases and J gave up 1 base, with 11 bases separating them. This CDR3 contains 14 residues. This CDR3 is CASSSAAENTEAFF. The CDR3 DNA follows: TGTGCCAGCAGCAGCGCGGCCGAGAACACTGAAGCTTTCTTT. The full variable domain, its missing parts supplied by reference TRBV9 and TRBJ1-1, is DSGVTQTPKHLITATGQRVTLRCSPRSGDLSVYWYQQSLDQGLQFLIQYYNGEERAKGNILERFSAQQFPDLHSELNLSSLELGDSALYFCASSSAAENTEAFFGQGTRLTVV.

The J gene is TRBJ1-1, the V gene TRBV11-3; D uncertain. The CDR3 is made up of 12 amino acids. Germline CDR1 reads SGHNT; CDR2 reads YENEEA. Trimming removed 5 bases at V and 5 bases at J, with 9 bases between. CDR3 nucleotides: TGTGCCAGCAGCGCTATTGGTACTGAAGCTTTCTTT. Translation gives CASSAIGTEAFF.

The CDR3, as DNA: TGTGCCAGCAGCCAGAAGGGGGACAGACTTAACTATGGCTACACCTTC. Amino acids: CASSQKGDRLNYGYTF. The chain uses TRBV7-9 and TRBJ1-2, with TRBD1 identical over 7 bases. The junction had 10 bases not matched to a gene; V was cut back by 5 bases and J by 1 base. This CDR3 contains 16 residues. In germline, CDR1 is SEHNR, CDR2 FQNEAQ (reference sequence).

The rearrangement uses TRBV20-1 and TRBJ1-5, with a tentative D call TRBD1 (5 bases). CDR3 size: 16 residues. In germline, CDR1 is DFQATT, CDR2 SNEGSKA (reference sequence). Trimming cost V 3 bases and J 0 bases, with 15 bases left between them. The CDR3 region has the DNA TGCAGTGCTAGTCCCCAGACAGTCCATAGCAATCAGCCCCAGCATTTT. This encodes CSASPQTVHSNQPQHF.

This clone was recorded only once. The chain carries TRBV5-4 and TRBJ2-3; D may be TRBD2 (5 bases). The CDR3 contains 13 residues. Trimming removed 0 bases from V and 4 bases from J, with 6 bases in between. Germline V gene lookup returns CDR1 SGHNT and CDR2 YYREEE (reference sequence). DNA for the CDR3: TGTGCCAGCAGCTTGGGCGGGCCAGATACGCAGTATTTT. This translates into CASSLGGPDTQYF. Looking up the rest from reference TRBV5-4 and TRBJ2-3 gives the full variable domain: ETGVTQSPTHLIKTRGQQVTLRCSSQSGHNTVSWYQQALGQGPQFIFQYYREEENGRGNFPPRFSGLQFPNYSSELNVNALELDDSALYLCASSLGGPDTQYFGPGTRLTVL.

This clone was recorded a few times. The chain couples TRBV9 to TRBJ1-6; the D gene is possibly TRBD1 (6 bases). Trimming left V 4 bases short and J 11 bases short, with 13 bases between. Looked up from germline, CDR1 is SGDLS and CDR2 is YYNGEE. This CDR3 contains 13 residues. The chain's CDR3 is CASSTHREPPLHF. The CDR3 DNA is TGTGCCAGCAGCACCCACAGGGAGCCACCCCTCCACTTT. Filled out from reference TRBV9 and TRBJ1-6, the complete variable domain reads DSGVTQTPKHLITATGQRVTLRCSPRSGDLSVYWYQQSLDQGLQFLIQYYNGEERAKGNILERFSAQQFPDLHSELNLSSLELGDSALYFCASSTHREPPLHFGNGTRLTVT.

The rearrangement uses TRBV27 and TRBJ2-1, with D perhaps TRBD2 (5 bases). Per the germline V gene, CDR1 is MNHEY and CDR2 is SMNVEV (reference sequence). The CDR3 has 13 residues. Trimming removed 2 bases from V and 14 bases from J, with 16 bases in between. The CDR3: CASSLQKGSQEFF. CDR3 in DNA: TGTGCCAGCAGTTTACAGAAAGGGAGTCAGGAGTTCTTC.

This rearrangement joins TRBV7-3 to TRBJ1-2; 7 bases are a match to TRBD1. After removal of 1 base from V and 6 bases from J, the junction contained 8 bases not matched to a gene. This CDR3 has 15 residues. CDR1 and CDR2 from the germline V gene are SGHTA and FQGTGA. The CDR3 spells CASSLRPDRVDGYTF. The CDR3 nucleotides are TGTGCCAGCAGCTTAAGGCCAGACAGGGTGGATGGCTACACCTTC.

The rearrangement uses TRBV9 and TRBJ1-2; perhaps TRBD1 as D (5 bases). Trimming took off 0 bases at V and 3 bases at J, with 18 bases between the two ends. Germline CDR1 and CDR2: SGDLS and YYNGEE. The length of the CDR3 is 17 residues. CDR3 in amino acids: CASSVGRGGAGDYGYTF. The CDR3 nucleotides read TGTGCCAGCAGCGTAGGGAGGGGTGGGGCAGGCGACTATGGCTACACCTTC.

The gene calls are TRBV27 and TRBJ1-6; tentative D call: TRBD1 (5 bases). Germline lookup yields CDR1 MNHEY and CDR2 SMNVEV (reference sequence). The CDR3 covers 16 residues. Trimming removed 0 bases at V and 4 bases at J, with 10 bases between. The CDR3 DNA reads as TGTGCCAGCAGTTTATCGACAGACTTATATAATTCACCCCTCCACTTT. Translated: CASSLSTDLYNSPLHF.

V usage is TRBV7-9 and J usage is TRBJ2-3; 8 bases fit TRBD1. Germline CDR1 is SEHNR and CDR2 is FQNEAQ (reference sequence). The CDR3 is made up of 16 amino acids. Trimming removed 2 bases from V and 4 bases from J; junction bases left unmatched: 8. CDR3: CASSLRGTGGADTQYF. For the CDR3, the DNA is TGTGCCAGCAGCTTAAGAGGGACAGGAGGAGCAGATACGCAGTATTTT.